The next 4 T cell receptor beta chains were all read from a single sample in a study of shared T cell receptors in the human thymus. The assay was immunoSEQ multiplex PCR, and TCRdb's table has in-frame clones only and misses some. The data hold about 660,000 clones, with over 75% observed a single time. These records were also assigned to another study, of human thymus T cells.

Sample: thymocytes. The receptor set was obtained from a boy under two years old with a congenital heart defect.

This clone has a handful of counts. V is TRBV9 and J is TRBJ2-1; TRBD2 agrees at 12 bases. J gave up 4 bases and V 4 bases, and 6 bases lay outside the gene matches. The CDR3 runs 16 residues. CDR1 is SGDLS and CDR2 is YYNGEE in the germline V gene. CDR3 coding DNA: TGTGCCAGCAGCCCCGGACTAGCGGGGAAGTACAATGAGCAGTTCTTC. This encodes CASSPGLAGKYNEQFF.

J is TRBJ2-5 and V is TRBV2; TRBD2 matches 15 bases. The CDR3 length is 15 residues. J lost 5 bases, V lost 6 bases, and 4 bases had no gene match. Germline V gene sequence: CDR1 SNHLY, CDR2 FYNNEI. The chain's CDR3 is CASRPGLAGGETQYF. Here the CDR3 DNA reads TGTGCCAGCAGACCGGGACTAGCGGGAGGTGAGACCCAGTACTTC. The full variable domain, completed using reference TRBV2 and TRBJ2-5, is EPEVTQTPSHQVTQMGQEVILRCVPISNHLYFYWYRQILGQKVEFLVSFYNNEISEKSEIFDDQFSVERPDGSNFTLKIRSTKLEDSAMYFCASRPGLAGGETQYFGPGTRLLVL.

V usage is TRBV28 and J usage is TRBJ1-5; weak D call: TRBD1 (6 bases). There are 16 residues in the CDR3. V lost 7 bases and J lost 0, with 16 bases in between. Germline CDR1 and CDR2: MDHEN and SYDVKM. The CDR3 here is CASTPRTVLSNQPQHF. The DNA for the CDR3 is TGTGCCAGCACCCCACGGACAGTCCTTAGCAATCAGCCCCAGCATTTT.

The genes are TRBV30 and TRBJ2-1, with D tentatively TRBD2 (5 bases). Trimming took off 5 bases at V and 2 bases at J, with 7 bases between the two ends. This CDR3 has 12 residues. CDR1 is GTSNPN and CDR2 is SVGIG in the germline V gene (reference sequence). CDR3 DNA sequence: TGTGCCTGGCGGAGGCCCTACAATGAGCAGTTCTTC. This encodes CAWRRPYNEQFF.